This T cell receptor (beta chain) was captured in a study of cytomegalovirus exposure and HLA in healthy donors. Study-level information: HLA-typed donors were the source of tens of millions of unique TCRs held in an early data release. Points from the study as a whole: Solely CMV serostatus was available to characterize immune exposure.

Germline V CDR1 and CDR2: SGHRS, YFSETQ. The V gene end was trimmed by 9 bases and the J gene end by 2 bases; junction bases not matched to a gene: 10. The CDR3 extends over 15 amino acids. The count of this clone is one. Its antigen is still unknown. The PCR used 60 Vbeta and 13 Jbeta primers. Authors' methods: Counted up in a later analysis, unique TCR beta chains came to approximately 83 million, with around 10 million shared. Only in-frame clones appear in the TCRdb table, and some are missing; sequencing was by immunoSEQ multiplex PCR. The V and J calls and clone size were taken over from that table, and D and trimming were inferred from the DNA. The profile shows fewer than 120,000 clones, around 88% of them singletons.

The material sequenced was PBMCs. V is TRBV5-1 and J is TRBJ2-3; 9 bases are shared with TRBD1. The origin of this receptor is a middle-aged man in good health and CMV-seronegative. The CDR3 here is CATCRGTGPTDTQYF. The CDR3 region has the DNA TGCGCCACCTGTCGTGGGACAGGGCCCACAGATACGCAGTATTTT. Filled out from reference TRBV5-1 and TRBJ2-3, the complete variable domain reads KAGVTQTPRYLIKTRGQQVTLSCSPISGHRSVSWYQQTPGQGLQFLFEYFSETQRNKGNFPGRFSGRQFSNSRSEMNVSTLELGDSALYLCATCRGTGPTDTQYFGPGTRLTVL.